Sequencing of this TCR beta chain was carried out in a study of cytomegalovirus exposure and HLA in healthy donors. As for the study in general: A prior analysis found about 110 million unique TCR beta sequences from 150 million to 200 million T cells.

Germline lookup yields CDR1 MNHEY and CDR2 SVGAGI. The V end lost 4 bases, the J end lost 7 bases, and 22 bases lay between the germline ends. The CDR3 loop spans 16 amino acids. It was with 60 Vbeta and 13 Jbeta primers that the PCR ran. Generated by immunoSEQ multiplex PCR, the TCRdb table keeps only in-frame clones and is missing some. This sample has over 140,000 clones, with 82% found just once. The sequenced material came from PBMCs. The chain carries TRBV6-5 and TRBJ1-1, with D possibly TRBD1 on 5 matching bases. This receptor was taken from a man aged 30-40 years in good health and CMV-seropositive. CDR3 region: CASSSPETGPRNEAFF. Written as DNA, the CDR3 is TGTGCCAGCAGTTCCCCGGAAACAGGTCCGCGGAATGAAGCTTTCTTT.